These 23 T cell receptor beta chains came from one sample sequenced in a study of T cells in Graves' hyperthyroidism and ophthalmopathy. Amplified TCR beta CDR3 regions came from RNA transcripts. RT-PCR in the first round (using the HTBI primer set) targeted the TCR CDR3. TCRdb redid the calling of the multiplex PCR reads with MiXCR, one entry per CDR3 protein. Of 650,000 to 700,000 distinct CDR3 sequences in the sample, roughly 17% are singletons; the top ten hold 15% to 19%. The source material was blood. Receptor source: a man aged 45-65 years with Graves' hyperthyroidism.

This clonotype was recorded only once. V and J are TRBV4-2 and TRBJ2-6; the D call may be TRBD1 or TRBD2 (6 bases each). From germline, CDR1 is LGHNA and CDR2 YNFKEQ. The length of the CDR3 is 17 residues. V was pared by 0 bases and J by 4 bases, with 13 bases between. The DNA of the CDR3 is TGTGCCAGCAGCCAAGAAGCGAGGGGGGAAGGGGCCAACGTCCTGACTTTC. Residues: CASSQEARGEGANVLTF.

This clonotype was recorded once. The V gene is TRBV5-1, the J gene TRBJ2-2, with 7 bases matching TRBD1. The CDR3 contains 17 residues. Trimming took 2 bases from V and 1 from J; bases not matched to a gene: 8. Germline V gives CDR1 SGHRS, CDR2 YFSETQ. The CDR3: CASSFNRGSGNTGELFF. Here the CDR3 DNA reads TGCGCCAGCAGCTTTAACAGGGGAAGCGGGAACACCGGGGAGCTGTTTTTT.

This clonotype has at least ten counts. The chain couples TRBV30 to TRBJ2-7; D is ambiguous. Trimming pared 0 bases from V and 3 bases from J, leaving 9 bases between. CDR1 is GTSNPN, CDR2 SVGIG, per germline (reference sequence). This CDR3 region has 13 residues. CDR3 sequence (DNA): TGTGCCTGGAGTGTCGACACCTACTACGAGCAGTACTTC. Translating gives CAWSVDTYYEQYF.

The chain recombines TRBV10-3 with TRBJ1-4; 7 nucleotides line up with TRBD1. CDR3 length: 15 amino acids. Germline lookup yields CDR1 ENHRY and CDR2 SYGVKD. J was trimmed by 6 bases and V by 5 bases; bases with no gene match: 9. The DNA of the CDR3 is TGTGCCATCAGTATACGACAGGGCGTAGATGAAAAACTGTTTTTT. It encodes CAISIRQGVDEKLFF.

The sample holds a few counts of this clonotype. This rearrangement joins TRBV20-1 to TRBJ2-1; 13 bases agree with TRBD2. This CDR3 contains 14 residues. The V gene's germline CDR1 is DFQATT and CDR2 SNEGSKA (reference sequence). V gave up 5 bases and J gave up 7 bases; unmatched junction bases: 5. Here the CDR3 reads CSADGTSGENEQFF. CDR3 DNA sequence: TGCAGTGCTGATGGGACTAGCGGGGAGAATGAGCAGTTCTTC.

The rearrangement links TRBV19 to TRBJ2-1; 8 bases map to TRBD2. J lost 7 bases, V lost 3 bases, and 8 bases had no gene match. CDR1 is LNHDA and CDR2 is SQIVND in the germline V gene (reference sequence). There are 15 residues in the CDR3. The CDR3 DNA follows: TGTGCCAGTAGTATCGGGAGCGGGAGTCAGAATGAGCAGTTCTTC. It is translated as CASSIGSGSQNEQFF.

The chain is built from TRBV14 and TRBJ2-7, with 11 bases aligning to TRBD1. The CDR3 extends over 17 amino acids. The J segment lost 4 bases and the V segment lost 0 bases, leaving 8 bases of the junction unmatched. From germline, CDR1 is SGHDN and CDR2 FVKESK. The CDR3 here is CASSQDSIRDRGYEQYF. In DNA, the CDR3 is TGTGCCAGCAGCCAAGACTCAATACGGGACAGGGGGTACGAGCAGTACTTC.

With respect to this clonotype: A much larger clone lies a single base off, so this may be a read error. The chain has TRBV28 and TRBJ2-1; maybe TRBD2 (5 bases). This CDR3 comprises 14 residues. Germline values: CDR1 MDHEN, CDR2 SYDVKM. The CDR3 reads CASSQGGGNNEQFF. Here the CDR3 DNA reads TGCGCCAGCAGCCAAGGAGGTGGTAACAATGAGCAGTTCTTC.

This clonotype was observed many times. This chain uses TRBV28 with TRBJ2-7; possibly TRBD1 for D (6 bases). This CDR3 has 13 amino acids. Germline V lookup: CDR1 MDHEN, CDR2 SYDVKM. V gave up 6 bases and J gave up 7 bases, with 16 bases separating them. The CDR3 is CASRQGFGGEQYF. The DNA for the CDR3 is TGTGCCAGCAGGCAGGGGTTCGGTGGTGAGCAGTACTTC.

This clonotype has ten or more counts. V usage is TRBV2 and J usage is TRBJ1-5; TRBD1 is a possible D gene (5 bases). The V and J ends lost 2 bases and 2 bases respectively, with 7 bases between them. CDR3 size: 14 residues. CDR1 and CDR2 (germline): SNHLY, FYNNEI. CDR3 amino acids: CASSELRGNQPQHF. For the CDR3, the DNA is TGTGCCAGCAGTGAACTCAGGGGCAATCAGCCCCAGCATTTT.

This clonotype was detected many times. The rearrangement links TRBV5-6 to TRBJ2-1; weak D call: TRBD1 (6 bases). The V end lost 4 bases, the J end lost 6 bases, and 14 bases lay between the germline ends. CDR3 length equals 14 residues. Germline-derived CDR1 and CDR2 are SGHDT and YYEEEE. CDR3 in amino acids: CASSLGHPSNEQFF. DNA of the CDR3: TGTGCCAGCAGCCTGGGACATCCTTCCAATGAGCAGTTCTTC.

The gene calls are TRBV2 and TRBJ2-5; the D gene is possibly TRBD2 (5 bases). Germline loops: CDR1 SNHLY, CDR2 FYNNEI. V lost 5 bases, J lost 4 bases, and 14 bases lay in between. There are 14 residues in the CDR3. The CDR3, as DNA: TGTGCCAGCAGTTCCGGACTGAGGAGAGAGACCCAGTACTTC. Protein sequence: CASSSGLRRETQYF.

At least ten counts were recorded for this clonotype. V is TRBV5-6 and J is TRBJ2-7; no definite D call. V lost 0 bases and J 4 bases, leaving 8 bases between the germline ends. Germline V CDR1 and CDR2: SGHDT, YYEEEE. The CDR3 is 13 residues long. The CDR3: CASSLVGNYEQYF. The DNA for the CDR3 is TGTGCCAGCAGCTTGGTTGGGAATTACGAGCAGTACTTC.

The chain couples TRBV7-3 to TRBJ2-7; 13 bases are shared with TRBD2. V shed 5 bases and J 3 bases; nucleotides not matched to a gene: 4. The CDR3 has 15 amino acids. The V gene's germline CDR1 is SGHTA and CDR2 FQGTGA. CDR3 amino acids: CASSKGTSGNYEQYF. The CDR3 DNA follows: TGTGCCAGCAGCAAAGGGACTAGCGGGAACTACGAGCAGTACTTC.

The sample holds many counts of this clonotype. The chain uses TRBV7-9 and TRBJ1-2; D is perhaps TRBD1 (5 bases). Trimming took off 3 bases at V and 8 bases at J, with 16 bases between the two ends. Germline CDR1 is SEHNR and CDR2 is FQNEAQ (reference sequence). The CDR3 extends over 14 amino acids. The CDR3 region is CASSLPDSPGGYTF. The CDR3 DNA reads TGTGCCAGCAGCTTGCCTGACAGCCCTGGCGGCTACACCTTC.

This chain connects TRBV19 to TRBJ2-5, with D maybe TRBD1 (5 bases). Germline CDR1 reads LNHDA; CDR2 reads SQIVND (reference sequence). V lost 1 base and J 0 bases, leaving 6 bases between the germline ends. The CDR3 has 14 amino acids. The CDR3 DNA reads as TGTGCCAGTAGTATAGGACAGTACCAAGAGACCCAGTACTTC. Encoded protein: CASSIGQYQETQYF. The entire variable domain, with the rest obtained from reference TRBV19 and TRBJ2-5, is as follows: DGGITQSPKYLFRKEGQNVTLSCEQNLNHDAMYWYRQDPGQGLRLIYYSQIVNDFQKGDIAEGYSVSREKKESFPLTVTSAQKNPTAFYLCASSIGQYQETQYFGPGTRLLVL.

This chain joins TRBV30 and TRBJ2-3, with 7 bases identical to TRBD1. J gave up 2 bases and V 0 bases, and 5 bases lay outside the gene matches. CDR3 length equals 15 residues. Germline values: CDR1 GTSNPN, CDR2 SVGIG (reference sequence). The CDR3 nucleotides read TGTGCCTGGAGTGTACAGGGGCAGATCACAGATACGCAGTATTTT. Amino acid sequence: CAWSVQGQITDTQYF.

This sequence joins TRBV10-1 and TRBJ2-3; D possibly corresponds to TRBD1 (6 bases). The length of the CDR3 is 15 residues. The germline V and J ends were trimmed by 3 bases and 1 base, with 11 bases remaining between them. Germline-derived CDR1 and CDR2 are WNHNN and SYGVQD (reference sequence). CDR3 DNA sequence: TGCGCCAGCAGTGACCCGGGACACGGCACAGATACGCAGTATTTT. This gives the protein CASSDPGHGTDTQYF.

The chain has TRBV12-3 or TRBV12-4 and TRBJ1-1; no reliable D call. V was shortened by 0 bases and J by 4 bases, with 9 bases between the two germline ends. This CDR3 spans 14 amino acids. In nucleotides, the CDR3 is TGTGCCAGCAGTTTAGCCCGGAGCTCCACTGAAGCTTTCTTT. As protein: CASSLARSSTEAFF.

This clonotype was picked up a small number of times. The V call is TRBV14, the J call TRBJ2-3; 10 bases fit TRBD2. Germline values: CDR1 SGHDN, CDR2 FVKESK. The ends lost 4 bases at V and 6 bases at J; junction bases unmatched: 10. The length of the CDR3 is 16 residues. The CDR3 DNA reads TGTGCCAGCAGCCGTGGGACTAGCGCGACCGGGGATACGCAGTATTTT. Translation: CASSRGTSATGDTQYF.

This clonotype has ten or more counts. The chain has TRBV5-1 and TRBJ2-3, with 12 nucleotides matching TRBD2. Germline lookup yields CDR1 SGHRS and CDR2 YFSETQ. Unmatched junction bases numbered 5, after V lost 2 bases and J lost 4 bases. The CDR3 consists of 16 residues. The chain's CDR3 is CASSFLTSGSADTQYF. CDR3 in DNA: TGCGCCAGCAGCTTCTTGACTAGCGGGAGTGCAGATACGCAGTATTTT.

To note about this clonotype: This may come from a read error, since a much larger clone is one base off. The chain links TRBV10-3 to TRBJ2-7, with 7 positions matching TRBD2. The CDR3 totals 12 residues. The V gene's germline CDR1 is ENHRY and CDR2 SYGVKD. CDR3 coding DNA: TGTGCCATCTGGGCGGGAGTTTCCGAGCAGCACTTC. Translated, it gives CAIWAGVSEQHF.

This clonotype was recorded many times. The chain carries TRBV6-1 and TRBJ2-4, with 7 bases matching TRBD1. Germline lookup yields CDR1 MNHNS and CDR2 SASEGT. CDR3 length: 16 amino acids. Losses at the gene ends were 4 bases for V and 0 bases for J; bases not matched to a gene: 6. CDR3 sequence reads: CASSAGQLLAKNIQYF. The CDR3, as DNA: TGTGCCAGCAGTGCGGGACAGCTTTTAGCCAAAAACATTCAGTACTTC.